A selection of T cell receptor beta chains follows, all from one sample in a study of PD-1 blockade in classical Hodgkin lymphoma. Method: immunoSEQ multiplex PCR; TCRdb's copy keeps in-frame clones and lacks some. The data contain around 19,000 clones, roughly 84% of them seen just once; the ten biggest clones take up 7.3%. Source: CD8+ T cells from blood, taken before the fourth cycle of nivolumab. The receptors were sampled from a human donor with classical Hodgkin lymphoma. CDR3s include the opening cysteine and the closing phenylalanine or tryptophan. Fields, in order: CDR3 DNA, CDR3 protein, J gene, D gene, clone size, V gene. The D gene is left open where the match is weak. Clone sizes are given selectively: once, few, many, or a class where the clone is expanded.

TGCGCCAGCAGCAAGGTCCCTTTTGACGAGCAGTACTTC,CASSKVPFDEQYF,TRBJ2-7,-,-,TRBV4-1
TGTGCCAGCAGTTACTCAAAGTGGAGCTACGAGCAGTACTTC,CASSYSKWSYEQYF,TRBJ2-7,-,-,TRBV6-5
TGCGCCAGCAGTGTATCGTGGGAGAACTCTGGAAACACCATATATTTT,CASSVSWENSGNTIYF,TRBJ1-3,-,-,TRBV10-2
TGTGCCAGCAGCCCCCCACGGGACATCTCCTACGAGCAGTACTTC,CASSPPRDISYEQYF,TRBJ2-7,-,-,TRBV7-9
TGCAGCGTTGGGGAGGAAAATTACAATGAGCAGTTCTTC,CSVGEENYNEQFF,TRBJ2-1,-,-,TRBV29-1
TGTGCCAGCAGCGTAGACGACAGCTCTGGAAACACCATATATTTT,CASSVDDSSGNTIYF,TRBJ1-3,-,-,TRBV9
TGTGCCAGCAGCAAGGTTAATTCACCCCTCCACTTT,CASSKVNSPLHF,TRBJ1-6,-,few,TRBV7-9
TGTGCCAGTAGTATCCGGGGGGTCCCAACAACGAGCACCGGGGAGCTGTTTTTT,CASSIRGVPTTSTGELFF,TRBJ2-2,TRBD2,-,TRBV19
TGTGCCAGCAGGTCCGGGACTAGCGTTGATTATGAGCAGTTCTTC,CASRSGTSVDYEQFF,TRBJ2-1,TRBD2,-,TRBV7-9
TGTGCCAGCAGCTCGACCCAACAGGGGAATCAGCCCCAGCATTTT,CASSSTQQGNQPQHF,TRBJ1-5,TRBD1,-,TRBV7-8
TGTGCCAGCAGTTTATCGATGGGGGAGCAGTTCTTC,CASSLSMGEQFF,TRBJ2-1,-,-,TRBV27
TGTGCCAGCAGCCCGCCAGGGGTAAGCTCCTACAATGAGCAGTTCTTC,CASSPPGVSSYNEQFF,TRBJ2-1,-,-,TRBV7-9
TGCGCCAGCAGCTTAGATACAGGGGACCTCTACGAGCAGTACTTC,CASSLDTGDLYEQYF,TRBJ2-7,TRBD1,-,TRBV5-1
TGCGCCAGCAGTCCCGGGACAGGGGACTACGAGCAGTACTTC,CASSPGTGDYEQYF,TRBJ2-7,TRBD1,-,TRBV23-1
TGCGCCAGCAGCCAAGATCGACAGGGTAATGAAGCTTTCTTT,CASSQDRQGNEAFF,TRBJ1-1,TRBD1,-,TRBV4-1
TGTGCCAGCACCATCTCACAGGGTGCACATACGCAGTATTTT,CASTISQGAHTQYF,TRBJ2-3,-,-,TRBV7-9
TGTGCCAGCAGGGCTAGCGGGGAGTACGAGCAGTACTTC,CASRASGEYEQYF,TRBJ2-7,TRBD2,-,TRBV27
TGTGCCAGCAGCCTATGCCGGGAGTTCAGGTTAACTAACTATGGCTACACCTTC,CASSLCREFRLTNYGYTF,TRBJ1-2,-,-,TRBV14
TGTGCCAGCAGCTTGGCCCAGGGAGGGGACACTGAAGCTTTCTTT,CASSLAQGGDTEAFF,TRBJ1-1,-,-,TRBV5-4
TGTGCCAGCAGCCAAGATGTTCCAGATACGCAGTATTTT,CASSQDVPDTQYF,TRBJ2-3,-,once,TRBV4-2
TGTGCCAGCAGCCAGACCGCAATTGTCGTGGTATCAGGGGAGAATGAAAAACTGTTTTTT,CASSQTAIVVVSGENEKLFF,TRBJ1-4,-,-,TRBV5-5
TGTGCCAGCAGCTTCCGGGTAGAGTACGAGCAGTACTTC,CASSFRVEYEQYF,TRBJ2-7,-,-,TRBV7-8
TGTGCCAGCAGCTTACGGGACGATCAAGAGACCCAGTACTTC,CASSLRDDQETQYF,TRBJ2-5,-,-,TRBV7-2
TGTGCCACTACCCTGAGCCCTAACTATGGCTACACCTTC,CATTLSPNYGYTF,TRBJ1-2,-,few,TRBV10-3
TGTAGCGGGGAAGCGGCTACTAACTATGGCTACACCTTC,CSGEAATNYGYTF,TRBJ1-2,-,-,TRBV11-3
TGTGCCAGCAGCGTAGGGGGTAGCGGGGTGTACAATGAGCAGTTCTTC,CASSVGGSGVYNEQFF,TRBJ2-1,TRBD2,-,TRBV9
TGTGCCAGCAGGAGACAGGGGGCCCTAGGCCAGCCCCAGCATTTT,CASRRQGALGQPQHF,TRBJ1-5,TRBD1,-,TRBV6-5
TGTGCCAGCAGCGTAGAGGGCCCCTCTGCGGATACGCAGTATTTT,CASSVEGPSADTQYF,TRBJ2-3,-,-,TRBV9
TGTGCCAGCATCCGGACAGCTGGGGCCAACGTCCTGACTTTC,CASIRTAGANVLTF,TRBJ2-6,-,-,TRBV2
TGTGCCAGCAGTTTAGGAGCTAACTATGGCTACACCTTC,CASSLGANYGYTF,TRBJ1-2,-,-,TRBV27